This T cell receptor beta chain was recovered during a study of T cells in Graves' hyperthyroidism and ophthalmopathy. RNA transcripts provided the source from which TCR beta CDR3 regions were amplified. Primed by the HTBI set, a first-round RT-PCR was run on the TCR CDR3. TCRdb re-derived calls from the multiplex PCR reads in MiXCR, one entry per CDR3 protein. The sample contains about 840,000 distinct CDR3 sequences, around 38% of which appear only once. There are many counts of this clonotype. Each diagnosis drew on symptoms, thyroxine, TRAb, thyroid ultrasound and orbital computed tomography findings. Out of more than 8 ml of fresh peripheral blood came the PBMCs. The CDR3 contains 13 residues. Germline V CDR1 and CDR2: SGHAT, FQNNGV. V lost 6 bases to trimming and J lost 2 bases, with 10 bases between them.

Sequenced: blood. The V call is TRBV11-2, the J call TRBJ2-5, with D perhaps matching TRBD1 (5 bases). The source is a man younger than 30 with Graves' hyperthyroidism. This chain's CDR3 is CASRQGRQETQYF. For the CDR3, the DNA is TGTGCCAGCAGGCAGGGCCGACAAGAGACCCAGTACTTC.